This record looks at one TCR beta chain sequence and its context. V trimming: 5 bases; J trimming: 9 bases; junction bases outside the gene matches: 5. The CDR3 loop spans 14 amino acids. Germline V gene data show CDR1 as LNHDA and CDR2 as SQIVND (reference sequence). The sample comes from a study of blood T cell repertoires in COVID-19. The assay was immunoSEQ multiplex PCR, and TCRdb's table has in-frame clones only and misses some. The sample has some 130,000 clones, 86% seen once. This sequence was found in a man aged 50-60 years who had recovered from COVID-19. The chain employs TRBV19 and TRBJ1-6, with 9 bases that match TRBD1. The sequencing input was PBMCs or T cells enriched from blood (not recorded which). CDR3 protein: CASSAGTGISPLHF. The DNA for the CDR3 is TGTGCCAGTAGTGCCGGGACAGGGATTTCACCCCTCCACTTT.